Listed here are 16 T cell receptor beta chains from one sample, sequenced in a study of blood T cell repertoires in COVID-19. Using immunoSEQ multiplex PCR, the repertoire was profiled, and TCRdb retains in-frame clones only, with some absent. Among approximately 360,000 clones listed, 88% were seen once. Sequenced: PBMCs or T cells enriched from blood (not recorded which). These receptors were obtained from a woman in her 30s with acute COVID-19.

The J gene is TRBJ2-1, the V gene TRBV5-6; D ambiguous. The V gene lost 2 bases and the J gene lost 0 bases, with 9 bases spanning the gap. The CDR3 sequence is 15 residues long. Germline CDR1 and CDR2: SGHDT and YYEEEE. The CDR3 region is CASSFFFISYNEQFF. CDR3 DNA: TGTGCCAGCAGCTTCTTCTTTATCTCCTACAATGAGCAGTTCTTC.

The chain carries TRBV5-6 and TRBJ1-3, with D uncertain. The CDR3 is 15 amino acids. Trimming took 4 bases from V and 3 from J, leaving 14 bases between them. Germline CDR1 is SGHDT and CDR2 is YYEEEE. The CDR3 nucleotides read TGTGCCAGCAGCCTGAGATTCGCGGGTGGAAACACCATATATTTT. Its protein product is CASSLRFAGGNTIYF.

This clone was seen a single time. The chain is built from TRBV7-8 and TRBJ2-3; the match to TRBD2 covers 12 bases. The CDR3 runs 17 residues. V lost 4 bases and J lost 4; bases outside the gene matches: 9. Germline V CDR1 and CDR2: SGHVS, FQNEAQ. CDR3 sequence: CASSSYRLAGASDTQYF. The CDR3 DNA reads as TGTGCCAGCAGCTCCTATCGACTAGCGGGGGCTTCAGATACGCAGTATTTT.

This chain links TRBV23-1 with TRBJ2-7; 10 bases map to TRBD1. TRBV23-1 is an ORF; its function is uncertain. With 0 bases clipped from V and 4 bases from J, the junction kept 15 bases outside the gene matches. The CDR3 is 19 amino acids. The CDR3 loop is CASSQSLNYRDRGLYEQYF. Here the CDR3 DNA reads TGCGCCAGCAGTCAATCGCTTAATTACCGGGACAGGGGTTTATACGAGCAGTACTTC.

This chain joins TRBV7-2 and TRBJ2-1; 8 bases map to TRBD1. CDR3 length: 14 residues. Germline CDR1 and CDR2: SGHTA and FQGNSA. J gave up 9 bases and V 2 bases, and 6 bases lay outside the gene matches. The CDR3 sequence is CASSLNGGTGEQFF. The DNA of the CDR3 is TGTGCCAGCAGCTTAAATGGTGGGACAGGTGAGCAGTTCTTC.

The genes are TRBV5-1 and TRBJ2-3; 10 bases are shared with TRBD1. The germline V gene encodes CDR1 SGHRS and CDR2 YFSETQ. CDR3 length equals 16 residues. The V gene end was trimmed by 2 bases and the J gene end by 3 bases; junction bases not matched to a gene: 6. CDR3 sequence: CASSFQPGQGTDTQYF. The CDR3 region has the DNA TGCGCCAGCAGCTTCCAGCCGGGACAGGGGACAGATACGCAGTATTTT.

This clone was observed once. This chain connects TRBV11-2 to TRBJ2-7, with D unresolved. The V and J ends lost 4 bases and 5 bases respectively, with 9 bases between them. This CDR3 is built from 12 residues. Looked up from germline, CDR1 is SGHAT and CDR2 is FQNNGV. Written as DNA, the CDR3 is TGTGCCAGCAGCTCCGGTTTCAACGAGCAGTACTTC. This translates into CASSSGFNEQYF.

This clone was seen a single time. CDR3 in amino acids: CAISEWRVSYNEQFF. In DNA form, the CDR3 reads TGTGCCATCAGTGAGTGGCGGGTCTCCTACAATGAGCAGTTCTTC. The chain employs TRBV10-3 and TRBJ2-1, with D tentatively TRBD2 (5 bases). Deletions cut 1 base from V and 0 bases from J, with 7 bases between. Germline V lookup: CDR1 ENHRY, CDR2 SYGVKD. CDR3 size: 15 residues.

The V gene is TRBV5-1, the J gene TRBJ2-1; TRBD2 matches at 13 bases. CDR3 length: 18 amino acids. Germline V lookup: CDR1 SGHRS, CDR2 YFSETQ. J gave up 0 bases and V 4 bases, and 7 bases lay outside the gene matches. The CDR3 DNA reads TGCGCCAGCAGCCCGGGACTAGCGGGGACCTACTCCTACAATGAGCAGTTCTTC. Translation gives CASSPGLAGTYSYNEQFF.

This clone was counted once. This chain connects TRBV7-6 to TRBJ2-2, with TRBD1 as a possible D gene (5 bases). Trimming removed 2 bases from V and 8 bases from J, with 15 bases in between. Germline V gene lookup returns CDR1 SGHVS and CDR2 FNYEAQ. The CDR3 spans 15 residues. The CDR3 DNA reads TGTGCCAGCAGCTTAATCAGGGCCCCTAGTGGGGAGCTGTTTTTT. Its translation is CASSLIRAPSGELFF.

The V gene is TRBV12-3 or TRBV12-4, the J gene TRBJ1-1; no clear D gene. V dropped 2 bases and J dropped 5 bases, with 9 bases sitting between them. This CDR3 region has 13 residues. The CDR3 region has the DNA TGTGCCAGCAGTTTATGGCCGGGGACTGAAGCTTTCTTT. The encoded protein is CASSLWPGTEAFF.

The chain combines TRBV24-1 with TRBJ2-3; 8 nucleotides match TRBD2. Germline CDR1 and CDR2: KGHDR and SFDVKD. The CDR3 covers 14 residues. V lost 11 bases and J lost 3; bases outside the gene matches: 9. The CDR3 nucleotides read TGTGCCATCTCCGACCCGGGAGGGACAGATACGCAGTATTTT. Translated, it gives CAISDPGGTDTQYF.

The chain uses TRBV5-5 and TRBJ2-7; TRBD1 agrees at 10 bases. Germline V gene lookup returns CDR1 SGHKS and CDR2 YYEKEE (reference sequence). The V gene end was trimmed by 3 bases and the J gene end by 5 bases; junction bases not matched to a gene: 11. The CDR3 covers 16 residues. CDR3 in amino acids: CASSSNSGTGEDEQYF. The CDR3 nucleotides read TGTGCCAGCAGCTCCAACTCCGGGACAGGGGAAGACGAGCAGTACTTC.

The gene calls are TRBV6-5 and TRBJ1-2; weak D call: TRBD1 (6 bases). Trimming removed 7 bases from V and 7 bases from J, with 16 bases in between. CDR1 and CDR2 (germline): MNHEY, SVGAGI. This CDR3 has 13 residues. The CDR3 region has the DNA TGTGCCAGCACTGCAAGGGGGGGTCGTGGCTACACCTTC. Encoded protein: CASTARGGRGYTF.

V is TRBV9 and J is TRBJ2-1, with TRBD1 as a possible D gene (6 bases). CDR1 is SGDLS and CDR2 is YYNGEE in the germline V gene. This CDR3 contains 14 residues. With 4 bases removed from V and 3 bases from J, the gap between germline ends came to 11 bases. CDR3 region: CASSPWTDYNEQFF. The CDR3 DNA reads TGTGCCAGCAGCCCTTGGACAGACTACAATGAGCAGTTCTTC.

The chain has TRBV6-2 or TRBV6-3 and TRBJ2-5; 7 bases are shared with TRBD1. CDR3 length: 16 amino acids. The trim removed 5 bases at V and 1 base at J, leaving 10 bases unmatched. Germline assignment: CDR1 MNHEY and CDR2 SVGEGT. The CDR3: CASSHRGQWGQETQYF. CDR3 coding DNA: TGTGCCAGCAGTCACCGGGGACAGTGGGGCCAAGAGACCCAGTACTTC.